This record concerns one TCR beta chain sequence. These data originate in a study of blood T cell repertoires in COVID-19. Germline lookup yields CDR1 SGHTS and CDR2 YDEGEE. The CDR3 spans 13 residues. Trimming removed 5 bases at V and 5 bases at J, with 10 bases between. The table came from immunoSEQ multiplex PCR; TCRdb's copy has only in-frame clones and leaves some out. The data show 81,000 or so clones, around 94% seen once. Specimen: peripheral blood. The gene calls are TRBV5-8 and TRBJ2-2; maybe TRBD2 (6 bases). The TCR originated in a woman in her sixties with active COVID-19. CDR3 loop: CASRLGRTGELFF. The CDR3 bases are TGTGCCAGCAGACTGGGGAGGACCGGGGAGCTGTTTTTT. The whole variable domain, filled in from reference TRBV5-8 and TRBJ2-2, reads EAGVTQSPTHLIKTRGQQATLRCSPISGHTSVYWYQQALGLGLQFLLWYDEGEERNRGNFPPRFSGRQFPNYSSELNVNALELEDSALYLCASRLGRTGELFFGEGSRLTVL.